The 20 T cell receptor beta chains below come from one sample, sequenced in a study of T-cell reconstitution after alpha-beta-depleted transplantation in children. The TCRbeta library was prepared with unique molecular identifiers. TCRdb reprocessed the PCR reads with MiXCR, giving one entry per CDR3 protein. The table records around 360,000 distinct CDR3 sequences, about 9.4% of them present only once. The sequencing used PBMCs from the stem cell graft donor, collected from the stem cell graft. Receptors originate from a human donor who donated a stem cell graft to a child with acute lymphoblastic leukemia.

This clonotype has more than one count but fewer than ten. The genes are TRBV5-6 and TRBJ2-1; no definite D call. The V gene lost 3 bases and the J gene lost 10 bases, with 11 bases spanning the gap. Germline CDR1 and CDR2: SGHDT and YYEEEE. The CDR3 has 12 residues. The DNA for the CDR3 is TGTGCCAGCAGCTCCTTAGGGTCCGAGCAGTTCTTC. As protein: CASSSLGSEQFF.

This clonotype came up many times. The V and J genes are TRBV7-9 and TRBJ2-3; tentatively, D is TRBD2 (5 bases). Per germline, CDR1 SEHNR and CDR2 FQNEAQ (reference sequence). This CDR3 spans 16 amino acids. The V and J ends lost 5 bases and 1 base respectively, with 16 bases between them. CDR3 residues: CASSPPFSGGTDTQYF. CDR3 coding DNA: TGTGCCAGCAGCCCGCCTTTCAGCGGTGGCACAGATACGCAGTATTTT.

This clonotype was observed at least ten times. This chain uses TRBV7-2 with TRBJ1-1; D not resolved. The germline V and J ends were trimmed by 2 bases and 4 bases, with 5 bases remaining between them. The CDR3 runs 12 residues. Per the germline V gene, CDR1 is SGHTA and CDR2 is FQGNSA. The CDR3 here is CASSLRATEAFF. The CDR3 nucleotides are TGTGCCAGCAGCTTAAGAGCCACTGAAGCTTTCTTT.

The chain links TRBV7-3 to TRBJ2-5; no clear D gene. This CDR3 spans 14 amino acids. V lost 4 bases and J 4 bases, leaving 13 bases between the germline ends. Germline CDR1 and CDR2: SGHTA and FQGTGA. CDR3 bases: TGTGCCAGCAGCTCGACGGGTTTAGGAGAGACCCAGTACTTC. Amino acids: CASSSTGLGETQYF. Full variable domain (outside the CDR3, taken from reference TRBV7-3 and TRBJ2-5): GAGVSQTPSNKVTEKGKYVELRCDPISGHTALYWYRQSLGQGPEFLIYFQGTGAADDSGLPNDRFFAVRPEGSVSTLKIQRTERGDSAVYLCASSSTGLGETQYFGPGTRLLVL.

This rearrangement joins TRBV29-1 to TRBJ2-5; 10 bases fit TRBD2. Germline V gene sequence: CDR1 SQVTM, CDR2 ANQGSEA. This CDR3 spans 18 amino acids. The trim removed 3 bases at V and 6 bases at J, leaving 19 bases unmatched. CDR3: CSVDSSGRANRTWQTQYF. CDR3 sequence (DNA): TGCAGCGTTGATTCTAGCGGGAGAGCTAACCGAACGTGGCAGACCCAGTACTTC.

The J gene is TRBJ2-2, the V gene TRBV13, with 7 bases aligning to TRBD1. Germline V gene data show CDR1 as PRHDT and CDR2 as FYEKMQ (reference sequence). The CDR3 runs to 21 residues. J was trimmed by 3 bases and V by 1 base; bases with no gene match: 20. CDR3 protein: CASSLVVPRDSITRDTGELFF. CDR3 DNA: TGTGCCAGCAGCTTAGTTGTTCCCAGGGACAGCATTACTCGGGACACCGGGGAGCTGTTTTTT.

This clonotype was picked up many times. The chain joins TRBV5-1 to TRBJ2-1; 8 bases match TRBD1. With V trimmed by 0 bases and J by 3 bases, 11 bases remained unmatched. The CDR3 is 18 residues long. Germline V gives CDR1 SGHRS, CDR2 YFSETQ. The DNA of the CDR3 is TGCGCCAGCAGCTTGGCCGGTATGCTCGACAGGGGCTACAATGAGCAGTTCTTC. It yields the protein CASSLAGMLDRGYNEQFF.

CDR3 coding DNA: TGTGCCAGCAGCACGACAAGGTCATTTAACTATGGCTACACCTTC. It encodes CASSTTRSFNYGYTF. This chain connects TRBV7-9 to TRBJ1-2; no clear D gene. Trimming cost V 5 bases and J 1 base, with 14 bases left between them. CDR3 length: 15 residues. Germline V gene data show CDR1 as SEHNR and CDR2 as FQNEAQ (reference sequence). Supplemented by reference TRBV7-9 and TRBJ1-2, the full variable domain reads DTGVSQNPRHKITKRGQNVTFRCDPISEHNRLYWYRQTLGQGPEFLTYFQNEAQLEKSRLLSDRFSAERPKGSFSTLEIQRTEQGDSAMYLCASSTTRSFNYGYTFGSGTRLTVV.

This chain links TRBV7-9 with TRBJ2-1; the D gene is possibly TRBD2 (6 bases). This CDR3 region has 12 residues. Germline-derived CDR1 and CDR2 are SEHNR and FQNEAQ (reference sequence). V gave up 5 bases and J gave up 6 bases, with 8 bases separating them. CDR3 sequence: CASSQEGNEQFF. As DNA, the CDR3 is TGTGCCAGCAGCCAGGAGGGCAATGAGCAGTTCTTC.

This clonotype was found a few times. The V gene is TRBV7-9, the J gene TRBJ2-7; 9 bases fit TRBD2. CDR1 and CDR2 from the germline V gene are SEHNR and FQNEAQ (reference sequence). With V trimmed by 4 bases and J by 2 bases, 6 bases remained unmatched. The CDR3 length is 15 residues. The DNA for the CDR3 is TGTGCCAGCAGCTCAAATAGCGGGAGAACCTACGAGCAGTACTTC. It codes for CASSSNSGRTYEQYF.

There are many counts of this clonotype. The chain has TRBV10-3 and TRBJ1-2; D gene uncertain. CDR3 length: 13 residues. Germline lookup yields CDR1 ENHRY and CDR2 SYGVKD. V lost 2 bases to trimming and J lost 8 bases, with 12 bases between them. The DNA of the CDR3 is TGTGCCATCAGTGAGGACACTACCGGCGGCTACACCTTC. This sequence encodes CAISEDTTGGYTF.

The chain has TRBV6-5 and TRBJ2-7; TRBD2 aligns across 7 bases. The CDR3 totals 14 residues. The J segment lost 9 bases and the V segment lost 2 bases, leaving 10 bases of the junction unmatched. Germline V gene sequence: CDR1 MNHEY, CDR2 SVGAGI. CDR3 region: CASSYHSGIFGQYF. The CDR3 DNA reads as TGTGCCAGCAGTTACCACAGCGGGATATTTGGGCAGTACTTC.

This clonotype was detected only a few times. The V and J genes are TRBV5-1 and TRBJ2-1; 9 nucleotides agree with TRBD2. Germline CDR1 is SGHRS and CDR2 is YFSETQ. The CDR3 runs 16 residues. V lost 0 bases, J lost 2 bases, and 3 bases stayed unmatched. Here the CDR3 reads CASSLEAGGPYNEQFF. DNA of the CDR3: TGCGCCAGCAGCTTGGAGGCGGGAGGGCCCTACAATGAGCAGTTCTTC.

The V call is TRBV24-1, the J call TRBJ1-2; TRBD1 aligns across 7 bases. V shed 4 bases and J 2 bases; nucleotides not matched to a gene: 6. The length of the CDR3 is 15 residues. Germline V gene lookup returns CDR1 KGHDR and CDR2 SFDVKD. The CDR3 nucleotides are TGTGCCACCAGTGACAAAGGGACAGCGAACTATGGCTACACCTTC. This codes for CATSDKGTANYGYTF.

The sample holds many counts of this clonotype. The V and J genes are TRBV12-3 or TRBV12-4 and TRBJ2-1, with TRBD2 matching over 8 bases. Germline trimming cut 1 base from V and 2 bases from J; bases unmatched to any gene: 7. The CDR3 sequence is 17 residues long. The CDR3 DNA is TGTGCCAGCAGTTTAGGGGGGAGCGGGAGTACCTACAATGAGCAGTTCTTC. Its translation is CASSLGGSGSTYNEQFF.

This clonotype was counted between two and nine times. The chain combines TRBV6-2 or TRBV6-3 with TRBJ2-3, with 7 bases matching TRBD2. CDR3 size: 14 residues. Germline-derived CDR1 and CDR2 are MNHEY and SVGEGT. Trimming removed 8 bases from V and 2 bases from J; junction bases left unmatched: 7. CDR3 DNA: TGTGCCAGCCGTAGCGGGTATACCACAGATACGCAGTATTTT. This codes for CASRSGYTTDTQYF.

A remark on this clonotype: A read error may explain this, as a much larger clone is one base away. The chain joins TRBV5-6 to TRBJ2-1; D uncertain. V was shortened by 2 bases and J by 6 bases, with 12 bases between the two germline ends. Germline V gene sequence: CDR1 SGHDT, CDR2 YYEEEE. The CDR3 is 14 residues long. The CDR3 DNA reads as TGTGCCAGCAGCTTTAGCCGGAACTTCAATGAGCAGTTCTTC. Translating it yields CASSFSRNFNEQFF.

The J gene is TRBJ1-2, the V gene TRBV7-9; 11 positions match TRBD1. This CDR3 comprises 17 residues. V lost 1 base and J lost 1; bases outside the gene matches: 5. Germline V gene sequence: CDR1 SEHNR, CDR2 FQNEAQ (reference sequence). The CDR3 DNA follows: TGTGCCAGCAGCTTAGTCGGGACAGGGGGATTTAACTATGGCTACACCTTC. Residues: CASSLVGTGGFNYGYTF.

At least ten counts were recorded for this clonotype. The rearrangement joins TRBV4-2 to TRBJ2-1, with 15 bases aligning to TRBD2. The V segment lost 3 bases and the J segment 0 bases; nucleotides outside the gene matches: 15. Looked up from germline, CDR1 is LGHNA and CDR2 is YNFKEQ. The CDR3 extends over 22 amino acids. CDR3 sequence (DNA): TGTGCCAGCAGCCAGAGACAGGGAGGGACTAGCGGGAGGAGTGGCTCCTACAATGAGCAGTTCTTC. Amino acid sequence: CASSQRQGGTSGRSGSYNEQFF.

This sequence joins TRBV27 and TRBJ2-3; D perhaps matches TRBD1 (6 bases). CDR1 is MNHEY and CDR2 is SMNVEV in the germline V gene (reference sequence). The CDR3 extends over 14 amino acids. The V and J ends lost 5 bases and 2 bases respectively, with 11 bases between them. CDR3 nucleotides: TGTGCCAGCAGTCCGACAGGTTTCACAGATACGCAGTATTTT. It yields the protein CASSPTGFTDTQYF.